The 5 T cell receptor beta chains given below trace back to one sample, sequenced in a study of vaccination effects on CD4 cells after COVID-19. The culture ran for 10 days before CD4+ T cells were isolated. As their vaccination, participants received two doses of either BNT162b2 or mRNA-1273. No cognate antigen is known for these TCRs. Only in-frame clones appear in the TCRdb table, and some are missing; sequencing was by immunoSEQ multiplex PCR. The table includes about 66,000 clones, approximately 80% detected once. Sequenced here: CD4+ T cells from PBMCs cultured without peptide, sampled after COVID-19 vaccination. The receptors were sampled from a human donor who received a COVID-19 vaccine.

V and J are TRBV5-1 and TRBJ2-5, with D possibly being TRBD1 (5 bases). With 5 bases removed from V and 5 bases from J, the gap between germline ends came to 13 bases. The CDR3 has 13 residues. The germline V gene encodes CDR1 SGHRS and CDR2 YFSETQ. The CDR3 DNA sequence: TGCGCCAGCAGAGGGGAATCTGGGGAGACCCAGTACTTC. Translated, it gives CASRGESGETQYF.

The CDR3 nucleotides read TGTGCCAGCAGCCGTATGACGGGAGGTAACACTGAAGCTTTCTTT. Its translation is CASSRMTGGNTEAFF. The chain is built from TRBV5-6 and TRBJ1-1; no reliable D call. Germline CDR1 is SGHDT and CDR2 is YYEEEE. V was pared by 4 bases and J by 2 bases, with 15 bases between. This CDR3 is built from 15 residues.

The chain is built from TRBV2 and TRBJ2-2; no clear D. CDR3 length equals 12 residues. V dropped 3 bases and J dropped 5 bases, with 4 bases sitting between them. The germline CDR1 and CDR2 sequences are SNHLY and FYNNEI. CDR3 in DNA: TGTGCCAGCAGTGAGACAACCGGGGAGCTGTTTTTT. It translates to CASSETTGELFF.

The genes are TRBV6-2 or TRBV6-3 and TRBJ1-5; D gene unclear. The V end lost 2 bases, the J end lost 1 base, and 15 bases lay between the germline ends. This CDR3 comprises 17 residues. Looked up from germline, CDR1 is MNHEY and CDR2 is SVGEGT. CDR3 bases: TGTGCCAGCAGTTACGCCACATGGGGTGGAAGCAATCAGCCCCAGCATTTT. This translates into CASSYATWGGSNQPQHF.

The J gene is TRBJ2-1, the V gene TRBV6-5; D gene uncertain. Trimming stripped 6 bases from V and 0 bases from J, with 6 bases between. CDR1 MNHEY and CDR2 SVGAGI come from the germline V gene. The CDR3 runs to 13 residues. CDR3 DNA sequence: TGTGCCAGCAGGTCAAGCTCCTACAATGAGCAGTTCTTC. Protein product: CASRSSSYNEQFF.